These T cell receptor beta chains were read from a single sample in a study of T cell responses to AZD1222 COVID-19 vaccine. Sequencing was performed with immunoSEQ multiplex PCR; in TCRdb, only in-frame clones are kept and a portion is missing. The table lists over 120,000 clones, about 86% of them singletons. This sample comprised peripheral blood, obtained 28 days after the second AZD1222 dose. These receptors all come from an adult who received the AZD1222 COVID-19 vaccine. The CDR3 runs from the conserved cysteine through the conserved F or W. D genes are given only for firm matches. Not all rows give a size; the values are once, few, many and, for expanded clones, a class.

d_gene | j_gene | len | v_gene | abundance | CDR3nt | CDR3aa
- | TRBJ1-1 | 15 | TRBV10-3 | - | TGTGCCATCAGTGATGGGGCTGCGGGGGAAGGGGAAGCTTTCTTT | CAISDGAAGEGEAFF
- | TRBJ1-2 | 13 | TRBV6-1 | - | TGTGCCAGCAGTGAATTGGGCGTCGATGGCTACACCTTC | CASSELGVDGYTF
TRBD1 | TRBJ1-2 | 17 | TRBV4-1 | - | TGCGCCAGCAGCCAACCAGGGAGGACAGGGGGTAACTATGGCTACACCTTC | CASSQPGRTGGNYGYTF
TRBD1 | TRBJ2-7 | 15 | TRBV19 | - | TGTGCCAGTAGTCGCCCGGGACAGGGGACCTACGAGCAGTACTTC | CASSRPGQGTYEQYF
- | TRBJ1-5 | 14 | TRBV30 | - | TGTGCCTGGAGCGCCGGGACTGTGAATCAGCCCCAGCATTTT | CAWSAGTVNQPQHF
- | TRBJ2-7 | 14 | TRBV6-5 | - | TGTGCCAGCAGTTACTCAGCAGGTACCTACGAGCAGTACTTC | CASSYSAGTYEQYF
- | TRBJ1-5 | 17 | TRBV4-1 | - | TGCGCCAGCAGCCAAGGACTTGCCAGGGGCTTGGGTCAGCCCCAGCATTTT | CASSQGLARGLGQPQHF
TRBD1 | TRBJ2-7 | 14 | TRBV6-1 | - | TGTGCCAGCAGTGAAATGCAGGGGGTTAACGAGCAGTACTTC | CASSEMQGVNEQYF
- | TRBJ1-5 | 14 | TRBV6-4 | - | TGTGCCAGCAGGGAAGGGTGGATCAATCAGCCCCAGCATTTT | CASREGWINQPQHF
- | TRBJ1-5 | 17 | TRBV6-1 | - | TGTGCCAGCAGTGAGATCGGAGGTAGGGCGGGCAATCAGCCCCAGCATTTT | CASSEIGGRAGNQPQHF
TRBD1 | TRBJ1-6 | 15 | TRBV3-1/TRBV3-2 | - | TGTGCCAGCAGCCAACCCGGACAGGCAGATTCACCCCTCCACTTT | CASSQPGQADSPLHF
- | TRBJ1-2 | 15 | TRBV5-4 | - | TGTGCCAGCAGCTTGGATAGTACTTGGAACTATGGCTACACCTTC | CASSLDSTWNYGYTF
- | TRBJ1-2 | 14 | TRBV5-1 | once | TGCGCCAGCAGCTTGGTGGGGGGCGGCTATGGCTACACCTTC | CASSLVGGGYGYTF
- | TRBJ1-1 | 14 | TRBV7-9 | - | TGTGCCAGCAGCTTGGGAGGGTTGAACACTGAAGCTTTCTTT | CASSLGGLNTEAFF
TRBD2 | TRBJ2-7 | 16 | TRBV9 | - | TGTGCCAGCAGCGTAGCCCCGACTAGCGGCTCCTACGAGCAGTACTTC | CASSVAPTSGSYEQYF
- | TRBJ2-7 | 15 | TRBV4-2 | - | TGTGCCAGCAGCCAAGGGAGAGCGGAAACCTACGAGCAGTACTTC | CASSQGRAETYEQYF
TRBD2 | TRBJ2-1 | 19 | TRBV6-2/TRBV6-3 | - | TGTGCCAGCAGTTACACCGGACTAGCGGGACAGAGCTCCTACAATGAGCAGTTCTTC | CASSYTGLAGQSSYNEQFF